This T cell receptor (beta chain) came from a study of CD8 T cells in Susac syndrome. Germline V gene sequence: CDR1 MNHEY, CDR2 SMNVEV (reference sequence). This CDR3 region has 19 residues. Deletions cut 5 bases from V and 3 bases from J, with 28 bases between. Reverse transcription of about 0.45 to 1 ug RNA was performed with random hexamers. Across 54 Vbeta and 13 Jbeta, TCR beta CDR3 was amplified with immunoSEQ multiplex PCR. MiXCR was run by TCRdb on the immunoSEQ multiplex PCR reads, yielding one entry per CDR3 protein. The sample has almost 450,000 distinct CDR3 sequences; approximately 89% are singletons.

This sequence joins TRBV27 and TRBJ1-1, with D hard to call. The sequence was collected from a human donor with multiple sclerosis. Sequenced input: CD8+ T cells from PBMCs. The CDR3 coding sequence is TGTGCCAGCAGTCACCACCCAGGTTCCTCTGAGGTGGTATACACTGAAGCTTTCTTT. This encodes CASSHHPGSSEVVYTEAFF.